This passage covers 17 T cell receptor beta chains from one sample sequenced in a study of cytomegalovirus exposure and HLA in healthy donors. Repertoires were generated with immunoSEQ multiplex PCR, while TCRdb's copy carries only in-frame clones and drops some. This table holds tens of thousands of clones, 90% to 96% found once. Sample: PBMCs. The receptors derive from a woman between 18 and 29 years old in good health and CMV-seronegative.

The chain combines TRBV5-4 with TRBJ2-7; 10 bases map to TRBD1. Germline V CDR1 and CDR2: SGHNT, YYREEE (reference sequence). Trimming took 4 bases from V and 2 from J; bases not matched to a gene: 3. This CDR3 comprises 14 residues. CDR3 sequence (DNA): TGTGCCAGCAGCCCGGGACAGGGGCCCTACGAGCAGTACTTC. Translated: CASSPGQGPYEQYF.

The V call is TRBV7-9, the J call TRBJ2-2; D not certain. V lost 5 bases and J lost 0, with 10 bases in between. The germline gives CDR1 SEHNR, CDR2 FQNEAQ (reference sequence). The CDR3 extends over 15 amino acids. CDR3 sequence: CASSPRGPNTGELFF. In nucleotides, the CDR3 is TGTGCCAGCAGCCCACGAGGTCCGAACACCGGGGAGCTGTTTTTT.

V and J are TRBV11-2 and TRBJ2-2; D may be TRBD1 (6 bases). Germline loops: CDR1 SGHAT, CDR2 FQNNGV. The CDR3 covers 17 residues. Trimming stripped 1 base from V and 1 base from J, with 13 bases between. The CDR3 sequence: CASSLGRTALNTGELFF. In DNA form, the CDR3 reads TGTGCCAGCAGCTTAGGCCGGACAGCCCTGAACACCGGGGAGCTGTTTTTT.

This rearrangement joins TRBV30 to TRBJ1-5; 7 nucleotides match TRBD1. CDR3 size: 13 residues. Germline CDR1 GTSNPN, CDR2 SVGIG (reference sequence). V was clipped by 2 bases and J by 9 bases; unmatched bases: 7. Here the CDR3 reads CAWSWTGRGPQHF. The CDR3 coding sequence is TGTGCCTGGAGTTGGACAGGCCGGGGGCCCCAGCATTTT.

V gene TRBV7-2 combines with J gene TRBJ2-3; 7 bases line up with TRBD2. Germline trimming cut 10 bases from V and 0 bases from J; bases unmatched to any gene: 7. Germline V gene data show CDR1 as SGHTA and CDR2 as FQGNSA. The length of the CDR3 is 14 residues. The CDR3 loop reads CATGASGSTDTQYF. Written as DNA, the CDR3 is TGTGCCACCGGGGCTAGCGGCAGCACAGATACGCAGTATTTT.

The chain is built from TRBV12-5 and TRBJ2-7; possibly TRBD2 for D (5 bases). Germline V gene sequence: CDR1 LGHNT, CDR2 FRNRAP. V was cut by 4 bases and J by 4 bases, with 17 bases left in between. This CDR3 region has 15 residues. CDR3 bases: TGTGCTAGTGGTTCCCCCCTAGCAGAGCGGTACGAGCAGTACTTC. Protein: CASGSPLAERYEQYF.

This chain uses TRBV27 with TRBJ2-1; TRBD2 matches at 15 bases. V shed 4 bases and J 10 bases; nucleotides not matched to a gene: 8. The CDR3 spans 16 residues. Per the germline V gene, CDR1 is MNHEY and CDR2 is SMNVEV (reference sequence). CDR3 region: CASSSPGTSGGWEQFF. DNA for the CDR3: TGTGCCAGCAGTTCTCCCGGGACTAGCGGGGGGTGGGAGCAGTTCTTC.

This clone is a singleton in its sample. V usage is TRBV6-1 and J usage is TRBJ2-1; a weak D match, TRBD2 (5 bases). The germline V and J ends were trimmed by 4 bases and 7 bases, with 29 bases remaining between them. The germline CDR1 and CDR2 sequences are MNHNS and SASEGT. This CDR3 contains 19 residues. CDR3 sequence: CASSAPRWAGDLLRNEQFF. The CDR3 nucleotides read TGTGCCAGCAGTGCCCCGAGGTGGGCGGGCGACCTGCTAAGAAATGAGCAGTTCTTC.

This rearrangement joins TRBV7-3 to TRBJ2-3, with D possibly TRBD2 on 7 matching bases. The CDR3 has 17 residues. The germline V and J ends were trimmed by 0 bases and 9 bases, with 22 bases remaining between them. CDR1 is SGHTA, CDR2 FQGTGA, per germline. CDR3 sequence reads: CASSLTGGQRDPGTQYF. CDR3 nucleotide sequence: TGTGCCAGCAGCTTAACGGGGGGCCAGCGGGACCCGGGGACGCAGTATTTT. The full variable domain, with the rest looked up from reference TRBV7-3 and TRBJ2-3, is GAGVSQTPSNKVTEKGKYVELRCDPISGHTALYWYRQSLGQGPEFLIYFQGTGAADDSGLPNDRFFAVRPEGSVSTLKIQRTERGDSAVYLCASSLTGGQRDPGTQYFGPGTRLTVL.

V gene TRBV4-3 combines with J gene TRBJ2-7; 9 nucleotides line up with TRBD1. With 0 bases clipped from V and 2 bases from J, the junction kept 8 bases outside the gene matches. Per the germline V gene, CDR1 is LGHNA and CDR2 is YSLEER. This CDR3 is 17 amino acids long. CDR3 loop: CASSQEAHRGLAYEQYF. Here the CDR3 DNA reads TGCGCCAGCAGCCAAGAAGCGCACAGGGGGCTGGCCTACGAGCAGTACTTC.

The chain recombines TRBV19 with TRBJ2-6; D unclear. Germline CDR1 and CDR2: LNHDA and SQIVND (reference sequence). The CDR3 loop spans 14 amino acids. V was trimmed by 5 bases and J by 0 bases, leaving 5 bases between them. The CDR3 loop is CASSDNSGANVLTF. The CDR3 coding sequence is TGTGCCAGTAGTGACAACTCTGGGGCCAACGTCCTGACTTTC.

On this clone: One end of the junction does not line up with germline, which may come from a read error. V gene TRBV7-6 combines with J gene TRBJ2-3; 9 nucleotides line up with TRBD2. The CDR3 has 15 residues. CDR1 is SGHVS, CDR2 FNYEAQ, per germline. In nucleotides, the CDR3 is TGTGGCAGCAGCTTAGTGAGCGGGAGGCCAGATACGCAGTATTTT. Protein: CGSSLVSGRPDTQYF.

CDR3 nucleotides: TGTGCCAGCAGTGGCTGGGGGGACACAGATACGCAGTATTTT. Amino acids: CASSGWGDTDTQYF. The chain recombines TRBV14 with TRBJ2-3; tentatively, D is TRBD2 (6 bases). Germline loops: CDR1 SGHDN, CDR2 FVKESK. The CDR3 covers 14 residues. Trimming took 6 bases from V and 2 from J, leaving 12 bases between them.

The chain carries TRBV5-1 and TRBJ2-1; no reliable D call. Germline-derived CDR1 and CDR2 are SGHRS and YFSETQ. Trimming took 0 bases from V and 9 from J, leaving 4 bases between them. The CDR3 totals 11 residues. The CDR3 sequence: CASSLGGEQFF. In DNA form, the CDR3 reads TGCGCCAGCAGCTTGGGCGGTGAGCAGTTCTTC.

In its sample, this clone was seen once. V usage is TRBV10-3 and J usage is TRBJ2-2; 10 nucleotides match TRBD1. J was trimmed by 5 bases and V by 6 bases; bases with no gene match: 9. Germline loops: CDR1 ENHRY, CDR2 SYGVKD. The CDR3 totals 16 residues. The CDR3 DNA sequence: TGTGCCATCAGCCTCCGGGACAGGGGCAGAACCGGGGAGCTGTTTTTT. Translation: CAISLRDRGRTGELFF.

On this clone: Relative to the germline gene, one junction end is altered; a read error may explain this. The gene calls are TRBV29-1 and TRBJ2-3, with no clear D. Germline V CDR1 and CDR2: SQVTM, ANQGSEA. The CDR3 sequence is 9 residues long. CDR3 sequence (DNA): TGCAGCGTTGGGGCACCGCAATATTTT. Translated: CSVGAPQYF.

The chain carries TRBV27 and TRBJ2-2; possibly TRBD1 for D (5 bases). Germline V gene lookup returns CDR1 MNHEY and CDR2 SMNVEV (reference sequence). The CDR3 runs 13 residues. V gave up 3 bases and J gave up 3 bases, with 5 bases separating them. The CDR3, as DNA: TGTGCCAGCAGTTTCAGGGACACCGGGGAGCTGTTTTTT. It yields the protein CASSFRDTGELFF.